Listed below are T cell receptor beta chains from one sample, sequenced in a study of T cell responses to AZD1222 COVID-19 vaccine. TCRdb's table, derived via immunoSEQ multiplex PCR, lists solely in-frame clones and lacks some. This sample has around 270,000 clones, with 90% to 95% found just once. Sequenced material: peripheral blood, taken 28 days after the second AZD1222 dose. These receptors were taken from an adult who received the AZD1222 COVID-19 vaccine. CDR3s leave out the opening cysteine and the closing phenylalanine or tryptophan. Each record gives: J gene, CDR3 length, V gene, CDR3 protein.

TRBJ1-2,12,TRBV6-6,ASSYPQGSDGYT
TRBJ2-1,12,TRBV9,ASSVDSSYNEQF
TRBJ2-1,14,TRBV7-2,ASSLAASGSYNEQF
TRBJ2-7,11,TRBV7-2,ASRPTGYYEQY
TRBJ1-5,14,TRBV3-1/TRBV3-2,ASSHHDRDSNQPQH
TRBJ2-7,9,TRBV20-1,SAGVPYEQY
TRBJ2-1,11,TRBV5-1,ASSLEGGDEQF
TRBJ2-5,13,TRBV9,ASHPLAGGVETQY
TRBJ2-7,17,TRBV9,ASSAHIGRGLAGFREQY
TRBJ2-1,14,TRBV30,AWSPANSGGPNEQF
TRBJ1-1,9,TRBV14,ASSQDTEAF
TRBJ1-2,16,TRBV2,ASSESLGQARRNYGYT
TRBJ1-5,11,TRBV7-3,ASSQSGNQPQH
TRBJ1-5,16,TRBV11-3,ASSLATGMGYSNQPQH
TRBJ2-1,11,TRBV6-2/TRBV6-3,ASSPSPYNEQF
TRBJ2-1,9,TRBV30,AWSAGREQF
TRBJ1-1,12,TRBV6-6,ASSYSGRNTEAF
TRBJ1-5,12,TRBV19,ASSPTGGVLPQH
TRBJ1-4,15,TRBV6-2/TRBV6-3,ASSDPGGPATNEKLF
TRBJ2-1,13,TRBV29-1,SVDTGLAGAWEQF
TRBJ1-1,13,TRBV2,ASSEVAFMNTEAF
TRBJ2-7,11,TRBV27,ASKSSGNDVEY
TRBJ1-2,12,TRBV2,ARKPGDVNYGYT
TRBJ1-3,13,TRBV6-5,ASRIQSFSGNTIY
TRBJ2-7,13,TRBV7-6,ASSPLSGGPYEQY
TRBJ2-7,12,TRBV5-1,ASSLAPGAYEQY
TRBJ1-1,12,TRBV5-5,ASSLRPANTEAF
TRBJ2-1,11,TRBV19,ASRAGGYGEQF
TRBJ2-1,15,TRBV3-1/TRBV3-2,ASSQDYGLAGDNEQF
TRBJ1-6,14,TRBV19,ASSLFWQAEDSPLH
TRBJ2-5,12,TRBV3-1/TRBV3-2,ASSQAQGGETQY